These T cell receptor beta chains were read from a single sample in a study of CD8 T cells in ankylosing spondylitis. MiXCR was run by TCRdb on the 5' RACE reads, yielding one entry per CDR3 protein. The repertoire holds fewer than 550,000 distinct CDR3 sequences, with over 4% as singletons. Material for sequencing was blood, either unsorted or a sorted T cell fraction (not recorded which). The receptor set was obtained from a male donor with ankylosing spondylitis. The CDR3 runs from the conserved cysteine through the conserved F or W. A D gene is named only where the DNA matches it firmly. Size is stated for part of the rows, as once, few or many counts, or as a class when the clone is expanded.

TRBV12-3/TRBV12-4	14	TRBJ2-3	NA	many	CASSFTGEANTQYF	TGTGCCAGCAGTTTTACAGGGGAGGCCAATACGCAGTATTTT
TRBV5-1	17	TRBJ2-3	TRBD2	NA	CASSAGLAGASTDTQYF	TGCGCCAGCAGCGCGGGACTAGCGGGCGCGTCCACAGATACGCAGTATTTT
TRBV2	16	TRBJ1-1	NA	few	CASSERVGGVATEAFF	TGTGCCAGCAGTGAGAGGGTTGGTGGGGTGGCGACTGAAGCTTTCTTT
TRBV2	14	TRBJ2-7	TRBD1	many	CARGGQGRPYEQYF	TGTGCCAGGGGAGGACAGGGTAGACCCTACGAGCAGTACTTC
TRBV5-1	16	TRBJ2-5	NA	NA	CASSLDGPHPQETQYF	TGCGCCAGCAGCTTAGACGGCCCGCACCCCCAAGAGACCCAGTACTTC
TRBV4-1	15	TRBJ2-7	NA	NA	CASTNPGLGSNEQNF	TGCGCCAGCACCAATCCGGGGCTGGGTAGCAACGAGCAGAACTTC
TRBV6-2/TRBV6-3	13	TRBJ1-5	NA	few	CASRADNSQPQHF	TGTGCCAGCAGGGCGGACAATTCTCAGCCCCAGCATTTT
TRBV7-2	15	TRBJ2-1	NA	NA	CASRPGGFGYNEQFF	TGTGCCAGCAGACCCGGTGGCTTTGGGTACAATGAGCAGTTCTTC
TRBV6-1	14	TRBJ2-7	TRBD2	many	CASSPGLAGYEQYF	TGTGCCAGCAGCCCCGGACTAGCGGGTTACGAGCAGTACTTC
TRBV7-2	16	TRBJ1-2	NA	many	CASSFGAYTKDYGYTF	TGTGCCAGCAGCTTCGGGGCCTACACAAAAGACTATGGCTACACCTTC
TRBV5-4	16	TRBJ1-1	TRBD1	many	CASSSKRTGLDTEAFF	TGTGCCAGCAGCTCCAAAAGGACAGGGTTGGACACTGAAGCTTTCTTT
TRBV11-2	14	TRBJ1-3	NA	NA	CASRSTGSGNTIYF	TGTGCCAGCAGATCCACAGGTTCTGGAAACACCATATATTTT
TRBV19	12	TRBJ1-5	NA	many	CASSSPSGRSNF	TGTGCCAGTAGTAGCCCGTCGGGTCGAAGCAATTTT
TRBV25-1	21	TRBJ2-1	NA	many	CASSQRVGRRAALSTYNEQFF	TGTGCCAGCAGCCAAAGGGTGGGGCGGAGGGCAGCCCTTTCGACCTACAATGAGCAGTTCTTC
TRBV20-1	14	TRBJ2-1	TRBD2	many	CSARGLAAYNEQFF	TGCAGTGCTAGAGGTCTAGCGGCTTACAATGAGCAGTTCTTC
TRBV20-1	11	TRBJ1-1	NA	many	CSARAGGQAFF	TGCAGTGCTAGAGCCGGGGGGCAAGCTTTCTTT
TRBV7-9	17	TRBJ2-1	TRBD2	NA	CASSLPTSGRSYNEQFF	TGTGCCAGCAGCTTACCCACTAGCGGAAGGTCCTACAATGAGCAGTTCTTC
TRBV20-1	13	TRBJ2-7	TRBD2	many	CSANSGGTYERYF	TGCAGTGCGAATAGCGGGGGGACCTACGAGCGGTACTTC
TRBV9	17	TRBJ1-2	TRBD1	many	CASSRGQGMVSPYGYTF	TGTGCCAGCAGCAGGGGACAGGGAATGGTCAGTCCCTATGGCTACACCTTC
TRBV4-2	17	TRBJ2-5	NA	few	CASSQDPMPDQQETQYF	TGTGCCAGCAGCCAAGATCCCATGCCCGACCAACAAGAGACCCAGTACTTC
TRBV10-3	15	TRBJ2-3	NA	many	CATRNPGASTDTQYF	TGTGCCACGCGTAACCCGGGAGCTAGCACAGATACGCAGTATTTT
TRBV5-1	17	TRBJ2-3	NA	few	CASSLGAVLGNTDTQYF	TGCGCCAGCAGCTTGGGAGCAGTCTTGGGGAACACAGATACGCAGTATTTT
TRBV4-2	16	TRBJ2-3	TRBD1	many	CASSQMTGSSTDTQYF	TGTGCCAGCAGCCAAATGACAGGGTCAAGCACAGATACGCAGTATTTT
TRBV4-3	18	TRBJ2-1	TRBD2	NA	CASSQDLRRLAGDNEQFF	TGCGCCAGCAGCCAAGATTTAAGGCGGCTAGCGGGAGACAATGAGCAGTTCTTC
TRBV24-1	15	TRBJ2-2	TRBD1	many	CATSRFQGDTGELFF	TGTGCCACCAGTCGTTTTCAGGGGGACACCGGGGAGCTGTTTTTT
TRBV5-4	16	TRBJ2-3	TRBD1	NA	CASSLFGTASTDTQYF	TGTGCCAGCAGCTTATTCGGGACAGCAAGCACAGATACGCAGTATTTT
TRBV27	14	TRBJ2-1	NA	many	CASSAGTLGYEQFF	TGTGCCAGCAGCGCAGGGACACTGGGCTATGAGCAGTTCTTC
TRBV5-5	13	TRBJ2-7	TRBD1	many	CASNRDSSYEQYF	TGTGCCAGCAACCGGGACAGCTCCTACGAGCAGTACTTC
TRBV10-3	17	TRBJ2-6	NA	many	CAITPRGITSGANVLTF	TGTGCCATCACCCCTCGGGGGATCACCTCTGGGGCCAACGTCCTGACTTTC
TRBV5-1	14	TRBJ1-2	TRBD1	many	CASSLGQGLNGYTF	TGCGCCAGCAGCTTGGGACAGGGGCTGAACGGCTACACCTTC
TRBV6-1	16	TRBJ2-6	NA	many	CASNNEEGSGANVLTF	TGTGCCAGCAACAATGAGGAAGGCTCTGGGGCCAACGTCCTGACTTTC
TRBV29-1	12	TRBJ1-2	TRBD1	NA	CSARQGGFGYTF	TGCAGCGCCCGACAGGGGGGATTTGGCTACACCTTC
TRBV12-3/TRBV12-4	15	TRBJ2-1	TRBD2	many	CASSMGLAGDYEQFF	TGTGCCAGCAGCATGGGACTAGCGGGAGATTACGAGCAGTTCTTC
TRBV7-6	13	TRBJ2-3	NA	many	CASSFDLGDTQYF	TGTGCCAGCAGCTTTGACCTAGGGGATACGCAGTATTTT
TRBV6-2/TRBV6-3	13	TRBJ1-1	NA	many	CASSSWGMTEAFF	TGTGCCAGCAGCTCCTGGGGGATGACTGAAGCTTTCTTT
TRBV20-1	13	TRBJ2-7	TRBD1	many	CSARADRDYEQYF	TGCAGTGCTAGAGCGGACAGGGACTACGAGCAGTACTTC
TRBV5-5	16	TRBJ1-5	NA	few	CASSLGQGLSNQPQHF	TGTGCCAGCAGCTTGGGTCAGGGACTTAGCAATCAGCCCCAGCATTTT
TRBV5-1	17	TRBJ2-1	TRBD2	many	CASSQRSGTSGGNEQFF	TGCGCCAGCAGCCAAAGGTCCGGGACTAGCGGGGGGAATGAGCAGTTCTTC
TRBV5-5	15	TRBJ2-7	NA	many	CASSFTRLVSYEQYF	TGTGCCAGCAGCTTCACCCGACTCGTCTCCTACGAGCAGTACTTC
TRBV6-2/TRBV6-3	15	TRBJ2-7	TRBD1	many	CASTEPGQGASEQYF	TGTGCCAGCACCGAGCCGGGACAGGGGGCCAGCGAGCAGTACTTC
TRBV5-1	13	TRBJ1-5	NA	NA	CASSLSGPQPQHF	TGCGCCAGCAGCCTGTCCGGGCCGCAGCCCCAGCATTTT
TRBV24-1	15	TRBJ2-3	NA	many	CATSEDGYSTDTQYF	TGTGCCACCAGTGAGGACGGCTATAGCACAGATACGCAGTATTTT
TRBV4-3	19	TRBJ2-1	TRBD2	many	CASSSSAVLAGGSYNEQFF	TGCGCCAGCAGCTCATCAGCGGTACTAGCGGGGGGTTCCTACAATGAGCAGTTCTTC
TRBV24-1	17	TRBJ2-2	TRBD2	many	CATSGPAGGPYDGELFF	TGTGCCACCAGTGGGCCTGCGGGAGGGCCTTATGACGGGGAGCTGTTTTTT
TRBV20-1	14	TRBJ2-7	TRBD1	many	CSAGTGGIVDEQYF	TGCAGTGCTGGTACAGGGGGCATTGTCGACGAGCAGTACTTC
TRBV20-1	15	TRBJ1-6	NA	many	CSARVQGGYNSPLHF	TGCAGTGCTAGAGTACAGGGAGGCTATAATTCACCCCTCCACTTT
TRBV3-1	16	TRBJ2-2	TRBD2	once	CASSQGSGRGPGELFF	TGTGCCAGCAGCCAGGGTAGCGGGAGGGGTCCCGGGGAGCTGTTTTTT
TRBV7-2	14	TRBJ2-1	NA	many	CASSLMAGKNEQFF	TGTGCCAGCAGCTTAATGGCGGGAAAAAATGAGCAGTTCTTC
TRBV10-2	13	TRBJ2-7	NA	many	CASSMVGYYEQYF	TGCGCCAGCAGTATGGTCGGCTACTACGAGCAGTACTTC
TRBV10-3	15	TRBJ2-1	TRBD2	many	CAISESTSGSNEQFF	TGTGCCATCAGTGAGTCGACTAGCGGGAGCAATGAGCAGTTCTTC
TRBV9	17	TRBJ2-3	TRBD2	many	CASSVEGTSGGGDTQYF	TGTGCCAGCAGCGTAGAAGGGACTAGCGGGGGAGGAGATACGCAGTATTTT
TRBV27	14	TRBJ1-2	NA	many	CASTTKSGVNGYTF	TGTGCCAGCACCACGAAGTCAGGGGTCAATGGCTACACCTTC
TRBV6-2/TRBV6-3	14	TRBJ1-4	NA	many	CASSLRQFGEKLFF	TGTGCCAGCAGTTTACGGCAGTTCGGCGAAAAACTGTTTTTT
TRBV4-1	18	TRBJ2-3	NA	many	CASSQDLRQLLAKDTQYF	TGCGCCAGCAGCCAAGATTTGAGACAGCTATTAGCGAAAGATACGCAGTATTTT
TRBV6-1	14	TRBJ2-1	TRBD2	many	CASSLLAGPLEQFF	TGTGCCAGCAGCCTCCTAGCGGGACCCTTAGAGCAGTTCTTC
TRBV11-2	19	TRBJ1-6	NA	many	CASSLVGGAAGTYNSPLHF	TGTGCCAGCAGCTTAGTCGGAGGGGCCGCAGGGACCTATAATTCACCCCTCCACTTT
TRBV7-2	14	TRBJ2-5	NA	NA	CASSLSTGLKTQYF	TGTGCCAGCAGCTTAAGCACAGGGTTAAAGACCCAGTACTTC